Listed below are T cell receptor beta chains from one sample, sequenced in a study of cytomegalovirus exposure and HLA in healthy donors. This table comes from immunoSEQ multiplex PCR, and its TCRdb copy is limited to in-frame clones, with some not included. The table has about 120,000 clones, about 15% seen once. The material sequenced was PBMCs. The origin of the receptors is a female donor in good health and CMV-seropositive. Both conserved end residues are part of each CDR3. The D gene is left open where the match is weak. Clone size is shown for a subset of rows, as once, few, many or a class of expanded clone.

D	V	J	size	CDR3	DNA
TRBD1	TRBV15	TRBJ1-2	few	CATTVSGTGYYGYTF	TGTGCCACCACCGTGTCCGGGACAGGGTACTATGGCTACACCTTC
TRBD1	TRBV6-1	TRBJ1-5	few	CASSGGTGYQPQHF	TGTGCCAGCAGTGGGGGGACAGGCTATCAGCCCCAGCATTTT
NA	TRBV6-6	TRBJ1-1	NA	CASSYQQVRHEAFF	TGTGCCAGCAGTTACCAACAGGTCCGACATGAAGCTTTCTTT
NA	TRBV18	TRBJ1-2	NA	CASSPAGAGYTF	TGTGCCAGCTCACCGGCGGGGGCGGGCTACACCTTC
NA	TRBV27	TRBJ1-1	few	CASSSGQMNTEAFF	TGTGCCAGCAGTTCCGGACAGATGAACACTGAAGCTTTCTTT
NA	TRBV7-8	TRBJ2-3	NA	CASSFARGGAENSDTQYF	TGTGCCAGCAGCTTCGCCCGAGGCGGAGCGGAGAATTCAGATACGCAGTATTTT
TRBD1	TRBV28	TRBJ1-5	NA	CASSFRDRVQPQHF	TGTGCCAGCAGTTTTCGGGACAGGGTTCAGCCCCAGCATTTT
NA	TRBV4-3	TRBJ1-4	NA	CASSRRPRSGSTNEKLFF	TGCGCCAGCAGCCGAAGACCTCGGTCGGGGTCGACTAATGAAAAACTGTTTTTT
NA	TRBV11-3	TRBJ1-2	NA	CASSAKGLLNYGYTF	TGTGCCAGCAGCGCCAAGGGGTTACTTAACTATGGCTACACCTTC
NA	TRBV5-6	TRBJ2-1	NA	CASSLGAGEQFF	TGTGCCAGCAGCTTGGGGGCCGGTGAGCAGTTCTTC
NA	TRBV30	TRBJ1-2	few	CAGGRGMNYGYTF	TGTGCCGGTGGTCGGGGGATGAATTATGGCTACACCTTC
TRBD1	TRBV6-5	TRBJ1-4	NA	CASSYSAGGNEKLFF	TGTGCCAGCAGTTACTCCGCAGGGGGGAATGAAAAACTGTTTTTT
NA	TRBV18	TRBJ1-2	few	CASSPAGGAPYGYTF	TGTGCCAGCTCACCAGCGGGCGGGGCCCCCTATGGCTACACCTTC
NA	TRBV14	TRBJ2-5	NA	CASSHGGIQETQYF	TGTGCCAGCAGCCATGGAGGAATTCAAGAGACCCAGTACTTC
NA	TRBV6-5	TRBJ1-3	few	CASGRAQGSGNTIYF	TGTGCCAGCGGAAGAGCACAGGGCTCTGGAAACACCATATATTTT
TRBD2	TRBV2	TRBJ2-2	few	CASSDRLALNTGELFF	TGTGCCAGCAGTGATAGACTAGCCCTTAACACCGGGGAGCTGTTTTTT
TRBD1	TRBV27	TRBJ1-4	few	CASSHGTENEKLFF	TGTGCCAGCAGTCACGGGACAGAGAATGAAAAACTGTTTTTT
NA	TRBV29-1	TRBJ2-2	few	CSVEQVPNTGELFF	TGCAGCGTCGAACAGGTACCGAACACCGGGGAGCTGTTTTTT
TRBD2	TRBV30	TRBJ2-3	few	CAWNAGGWTDTQYF	TGTGCCTGGAACGCGGGGGGTTGGACAGATACGCAGTATTTT
NA	TRBV9	TRBJ2-3	few	CASSVVVGEGTQYF	TGTGCCAGCAGCGTAGTCGTGGGAGAGGGTACGCAGTATTTT
TRBD1	TRBV19	TRBJ1-5	few	CASSVRDRGQPQHF	TGTGCCAGTAGTGTCCGGGACAGGGGCCAGCCCCAGCATTTT
NA	TRBV9	TRBJ1-2	NA	CASSDGVYGQHYGYTF	TGTGCCAGCAGCGATGGTGTTTATGGACAGCACTATGGCTACACCTTC
TRBD2	TRBV30	TRBJ2-3	few	CAWSVLGGGDTDTQYF	TGTGCCTGGAGTGTACTGGGCGGGGGGGACACAGATACGCAGTATTTT
TRBD1	TRBV5-1	TRBJ1-2	NA	CASSLGQIYGYTF	TGCGCCAGCAGCCTGGGACAGATCTATGGCTACACCTTC
NA	TRBV28	TRBJ1-3	NA	CATTDGGLFIPSLSGNTIYF	TGTGCCACCACCGATGGGGGACTTTTTATTCCCTCTCTCTCTGGAAACACCATATATTTT
TRBD2	TRBV4-1	TRBJ2-7	NA	CASSQLLAGDYEQYF	TGCGCCAGCAGCCAACTACTAGCGGGGGACTACGAGCAGTACTTC
NA	TRBV28	TRBJ2-1	NA	CASSRWVGATANEQFF	TGTGCCAGCAGTCGTTGGGTGGGGGCCACGGCCAATGAGCAGTTCTTC
NA	TRBV5-1	TRBJ2-7	few	CASSLSQGSNEQYF	TGCGCCAGCAGCTTGTCCCAGGGGTCCAACGAGCAGTACTTC
TRBD1	TRBV4-3	TRBJ2-7	few	CASSQDIARGRYEQYF	TGCGCCAGCAGCCAAGATATTGCCAGGGGGCGGTACGAGCAGTACTTC
TRBD2	TRBV25-1	TRBJ2-3	few	CASSVTSGRSADTQYF	TGTGCCAGCAGTGTGACTAGCGGGAGGTCTGCAGATACGCAGTATTTT
NA	TRBV4-3	TRBJ1-1	few	CASSQTARGATFF	TGCGCCAGCAGCCAAACAGCCAGGGGCGCGACTTTCTTT
NA	TRBV5-6	TRBJ1-4	few	CASSLPGEKLFF	TGTGCCAGCAGCTTGCCGGGTGAAAAACTGTTTTTT
TRBD1	TRBV5-1	TRBJ1-3	NA	CASSLGQGGGNTIYF	TGCGCCAGCAGCTTGGGACAGGGGGGAGGAAACACCATATATTTT
NA	TRBV15	TRBJ1-3	NA	CATSGNSGNTIYF	TGTGCCACCAGCGGCAATTCTGGAAACACCATATATTTT
TRBD2	TRBV9	TRBJ2-1	few	CASSGISGSLNEQFF	TGTGCCAGCAGCGGAATTAGCGGGAGTCTCAATGAGCAGTTCTTC
TRBD1	TRBV28	TRBJ1-4	NA	CASSPGTVNEKLFF	TGTGCCAGCAGTCCCGGGACAGTTAATGAAAAACTGTTTTTT
NA	TRBV7-2	TRBJ1-2	NA	CASSLGREMGYTF	TGTGCCAGCAGCCTAGGGCGGGAAATGGGCTACACCTTC
NA	TRBV11-2	TRBJ2-7	NA	CASSLDPGYEQYF	TGTGCCAGCAGCTTAGACCCCGGGTACGAGCAGTACTTC
TRBD1	TRBV18	TRBJ1-1	NA	CASSPTGGNTEAFF	TGTGCCAGCTCACCAACAGGGGGGAACACTGAAGCTTTCTTT
NA	TRBV30	TRBJ1-5	NA	CAWSSGIGYQPQHF	TGTGCCTGGAGTTCGGGAATAGGGTATCAGCCCCAGCATTTT
NA	TRBV28	TRBJ2-7	few	CASSLNYEQYF	TGTGCCAGCAGTCTAAACTACGAGCAGTACTTC
NA	TRBV2	TRBJ1-1	few	CASDVGAGTEAFF	TGTGCCAGCGACGTGGGGGCCGGAACTGAAGCTTTCTTT
NA	TRBV13	TRBJ2-7	NA	CASSFSEREGYEQYF	TGTGCCAGCAGCTTCAGTGAGCGCGAGGGCTACGAGCAGTACTTC
NA	TRBV4-1	TRBJ2-2	few	CASSQSRDTVDLRAGELFF	TGCGCCAGCAGCCAATCGAGGGACACCGTGGACTTGAGGGCCGGGGAGCTGTTTTTT
NA	TRBV7-2	TRBJ1-5	few	CASSSQQQQPQHF	TGTGCCAGCAGCTCCCAACAACAACAGCCCCAGCATTTT